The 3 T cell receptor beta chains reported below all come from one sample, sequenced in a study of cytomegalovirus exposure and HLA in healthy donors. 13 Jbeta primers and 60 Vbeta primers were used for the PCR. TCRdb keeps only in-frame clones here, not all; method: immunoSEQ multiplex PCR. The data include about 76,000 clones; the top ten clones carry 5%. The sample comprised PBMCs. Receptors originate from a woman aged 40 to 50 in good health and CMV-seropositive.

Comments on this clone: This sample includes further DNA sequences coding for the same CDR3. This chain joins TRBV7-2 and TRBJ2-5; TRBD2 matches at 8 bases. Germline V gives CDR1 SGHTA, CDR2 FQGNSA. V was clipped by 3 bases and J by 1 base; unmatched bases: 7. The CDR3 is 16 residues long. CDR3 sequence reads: CASSLGVAGLQETQYF. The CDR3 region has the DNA TGTGCCAGCAGCTTGGGAGTAGCGGGGCTCCAAGAGACCCAGTACTTC. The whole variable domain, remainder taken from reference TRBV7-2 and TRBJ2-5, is GAGVSQSPSNKVTEKGKDVELRCDPISGHTALYWYRQSLGQGLEFLIYFQGNSAPDKSGLPSDRFSAERTGGSVSTLTIQRTQQEDSAVYLCASSLGVAGLQETQYFGPGTRLLVL.

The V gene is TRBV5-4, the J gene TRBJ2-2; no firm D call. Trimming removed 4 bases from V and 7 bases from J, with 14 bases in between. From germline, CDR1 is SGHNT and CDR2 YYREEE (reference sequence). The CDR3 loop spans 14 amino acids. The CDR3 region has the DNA TGTGCCAGCAGCCCCACCCCAGAGGACGGGGAGCTGTTTTTT. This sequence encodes CASSPTPEDGELFF.

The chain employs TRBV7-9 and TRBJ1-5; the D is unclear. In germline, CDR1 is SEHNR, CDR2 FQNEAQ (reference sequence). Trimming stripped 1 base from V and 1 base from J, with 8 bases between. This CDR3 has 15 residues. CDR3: CASSLGGRSNQPQHF. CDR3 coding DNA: TGTGCCAGCAGCTTAGGAGGCCGCAGCAATCAGCCCCAGCATTTT. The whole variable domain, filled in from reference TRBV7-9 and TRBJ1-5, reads DTGVSQNPRHKITKRGQNVTFRCDPISEHNRLYWYRQTLGQGPEFLTYFQNEAQLEKSRLLSDRFSAERPKGSFSTLEIQRTEQGDSAMYLCASSLGGRSNQPQHFGDGTRLSIL.